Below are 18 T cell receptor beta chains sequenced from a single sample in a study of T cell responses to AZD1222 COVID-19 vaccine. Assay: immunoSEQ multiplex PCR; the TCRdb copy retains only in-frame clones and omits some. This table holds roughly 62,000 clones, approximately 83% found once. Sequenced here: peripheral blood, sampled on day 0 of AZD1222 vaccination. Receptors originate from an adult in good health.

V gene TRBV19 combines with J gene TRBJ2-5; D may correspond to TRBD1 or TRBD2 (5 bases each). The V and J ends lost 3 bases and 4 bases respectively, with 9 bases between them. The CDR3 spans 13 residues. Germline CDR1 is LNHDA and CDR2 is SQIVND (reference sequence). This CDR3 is CASSIRDAETQYF. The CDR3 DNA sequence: TGTGCCAGTAGTATCAGGGACGCAGAGACCCAGTACTTC.

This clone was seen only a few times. CDR3 DNA sequence: TGTGCCAGCTCACCACCTGAGGGGGGGCTTGGTCAGCCCCAGCATTTT. This gives the protein CASSPPEGGLGQPQHF. The rearrangement uses TRBV18 and TRBJ1-5, with D perhaps TRBD1 (6 bases). The V end was cut by 0 bases, the J end by 6 bases, with 15 bases between. Germline CDR1 and CDR2: KGHSH and LQKENI. The CDR3 extends over 16 amino acids.

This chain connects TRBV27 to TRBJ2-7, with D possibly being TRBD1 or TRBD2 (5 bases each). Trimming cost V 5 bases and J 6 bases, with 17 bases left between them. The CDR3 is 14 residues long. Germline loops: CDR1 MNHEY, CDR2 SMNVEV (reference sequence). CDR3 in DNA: TGTGCCAGCAGTATCCAGGGCCCGAGGGGCGAGCAGTACTTC. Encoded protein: CASSIQGPRGEQYF.

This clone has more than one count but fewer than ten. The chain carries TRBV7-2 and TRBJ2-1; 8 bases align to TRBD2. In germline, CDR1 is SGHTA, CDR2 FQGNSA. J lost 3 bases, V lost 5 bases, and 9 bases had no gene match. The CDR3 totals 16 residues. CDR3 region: CASSPGGGLIYNEQFF. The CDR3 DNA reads TGTGCCAGCAGCCCCGGGGGGGGACTCATCTACAATGAGCAGTTCTTC. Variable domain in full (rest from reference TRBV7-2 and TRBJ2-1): GAGVSQSPSNKVTEKGKDVELRCDPISGHTALYWYRQSLGQGLEFLIYFQGNSAPDKSGLPSDRFSAERTGGSVSTLTIQRTQQEDSAVYLCASSPGGGLIYNEQFFGPGTRLTVL.

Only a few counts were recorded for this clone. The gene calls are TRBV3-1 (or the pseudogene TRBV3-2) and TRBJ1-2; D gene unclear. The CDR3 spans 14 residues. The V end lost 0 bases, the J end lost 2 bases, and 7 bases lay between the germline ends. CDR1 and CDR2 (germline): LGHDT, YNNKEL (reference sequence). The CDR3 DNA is TGTGCCAGCAGCCAAGAAGGCGGGAACTATGGCTACACCTTC. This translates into CASSQEGGNYGYTF.

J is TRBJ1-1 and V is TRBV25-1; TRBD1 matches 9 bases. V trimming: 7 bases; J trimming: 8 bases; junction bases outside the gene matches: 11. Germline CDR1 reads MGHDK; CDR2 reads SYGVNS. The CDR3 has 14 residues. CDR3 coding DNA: TGTGCCAGCACCAAGCAACAGGGGGCGAAGGAAGCTTTCTTT. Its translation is CASTKQQGAKEAFF.

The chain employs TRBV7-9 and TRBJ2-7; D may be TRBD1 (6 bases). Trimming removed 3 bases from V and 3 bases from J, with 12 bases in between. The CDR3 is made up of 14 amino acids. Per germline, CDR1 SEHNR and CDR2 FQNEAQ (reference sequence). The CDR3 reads CASSFRPGDYEQYF. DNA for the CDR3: TGTGCCAGCAGCTTCCGGCCAGGGGACTACGAGCAGTACTTC.

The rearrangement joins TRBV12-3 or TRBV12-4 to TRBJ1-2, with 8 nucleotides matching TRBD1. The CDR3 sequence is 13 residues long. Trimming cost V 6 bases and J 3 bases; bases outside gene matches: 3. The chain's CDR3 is CASRDRADYGYTF. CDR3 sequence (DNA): TGTGCCAGCAGGGACAGGGCGGACTATGGCTACACCTTC.

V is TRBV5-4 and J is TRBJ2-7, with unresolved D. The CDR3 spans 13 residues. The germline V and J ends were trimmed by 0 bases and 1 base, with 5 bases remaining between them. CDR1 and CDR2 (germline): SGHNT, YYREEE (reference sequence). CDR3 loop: CASSLVASYEQYF. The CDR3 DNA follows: TGTGCCAGCAGCTTGGTAGCTTCCTACGAGCAGTACTTC.

For the CDR3, the DNA is TGCGCCAGCAGCAGGACAGAATTGAACACTGAAGCTTTCTTT. It is translated as CASSRTELNTEAFF. The V call is TRBV4-3, the J call TRBJ1-1; weak D call: TRBD1 (6 bases). The CDR3 runs 14 residues. Germline lookup yields CDR1 LGHNA and CDR2 YSLEER. V shed 5 bases and J shed 0 bases, with 10 bases lying between them.

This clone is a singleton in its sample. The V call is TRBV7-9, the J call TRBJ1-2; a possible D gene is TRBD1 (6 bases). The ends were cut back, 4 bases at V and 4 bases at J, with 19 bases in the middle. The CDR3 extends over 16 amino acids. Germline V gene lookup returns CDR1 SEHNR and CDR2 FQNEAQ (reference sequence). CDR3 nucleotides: TGTGCCAGCAGCTCTAGCGGCGACAGGCTACTCTATGGCTACACCTTC. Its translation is CASSSSGDRLLYGYTF.

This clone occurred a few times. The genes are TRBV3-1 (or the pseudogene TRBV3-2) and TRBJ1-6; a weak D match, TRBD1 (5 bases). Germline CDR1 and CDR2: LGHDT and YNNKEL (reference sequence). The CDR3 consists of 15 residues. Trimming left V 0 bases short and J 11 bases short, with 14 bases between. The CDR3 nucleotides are TGTGCCAGCAGCCAAGAGGCAGGGCCAGGAACACCCCTCCACTTT. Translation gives CASSQEAGPGTPLHF.

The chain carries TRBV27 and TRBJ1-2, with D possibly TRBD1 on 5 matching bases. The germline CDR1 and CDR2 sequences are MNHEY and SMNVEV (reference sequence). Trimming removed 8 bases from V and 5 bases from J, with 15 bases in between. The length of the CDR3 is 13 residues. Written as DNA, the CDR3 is TGTGCCAGCGGGGGAGCCCTCCTTTATGGCTACACCTTC. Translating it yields CASGGALLYGYTF.

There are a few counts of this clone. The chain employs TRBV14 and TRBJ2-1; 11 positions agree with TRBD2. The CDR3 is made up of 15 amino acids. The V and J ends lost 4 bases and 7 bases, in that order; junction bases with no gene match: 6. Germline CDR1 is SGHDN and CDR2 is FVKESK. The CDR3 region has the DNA TGTGCCAGCAGCCCTTTAGCGGGGGGGTATAATGAGCAGTTCTTC. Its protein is CASSPLAGGYNEQFF. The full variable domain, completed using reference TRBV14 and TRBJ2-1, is EAGVTQFPSHSVIEKGQTVTLRCDPISGHDNLYWYRRVMGKEIKFLLHFVKESKQDESGMPNNRFLAERTGGTYSTLKVQPAELEDSGVYFCASSPLAGGYNEQFFGPGTRLTVL.

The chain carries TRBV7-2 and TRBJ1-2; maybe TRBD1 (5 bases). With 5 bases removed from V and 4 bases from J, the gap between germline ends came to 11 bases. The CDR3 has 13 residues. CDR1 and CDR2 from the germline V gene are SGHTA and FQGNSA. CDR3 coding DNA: TGTGCCAGCAGCACCGGGACCTTCTATGGCTACACCTTC. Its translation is CASSTGTFYGYTF.

The CDR3 nucleotides read TGTGCCAGCACTGCAGGGGGTGGCTATGGCTACACCTTC. As protein: CASTAGGGYGYTF. V gene TRBV12-3 or TRBV12-4 combines with J gene TRBJ1-2, with 7 nucleotides matching TRBD1. The CDR3 consists of 13 residues. V lost 7 bases, J lost 4 bases, and 6 bases stayed unmatched.

CDR3: CASSPDKNYGYTF. CDR3 DNA sequence: TGTGCCAGCTCACCAGACAAGAACTATGGCTACACCTTC. The chain carries TRBV18 and TRBJ1-2; no firm D call. The CDR3 is made up of 13 amino acids. The germline V and J ends were trimmed by 2 bases and 2 bases, with 6 bases remaining between them. Germline assignment: CDR1 KGHSH and CDR2 LQKENI.

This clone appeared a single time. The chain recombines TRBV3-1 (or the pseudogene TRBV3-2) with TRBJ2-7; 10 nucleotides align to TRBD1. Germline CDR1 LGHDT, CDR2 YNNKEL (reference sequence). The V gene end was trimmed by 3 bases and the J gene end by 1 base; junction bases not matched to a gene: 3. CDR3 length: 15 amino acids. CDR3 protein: CASSQPGQGSYEQYF. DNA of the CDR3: TGTGCCAGCAGCCAGCCGGGACAGGGGTCCTACGAGCAGTACTTC.